This T cell receptor beta chain came from a study of blood T cell repertoires in COVID-19. On the study more broadly: Acute and convalescent COVID-19 samples came from the United States, Italy and Spain. T cells, B-cell-depleted T cells, or PBMCs supplied cDNA or gDNA.

V lost 9 bases to trimming and J lost 2 bases, with 16 bases between them. The CDR3 runs to 14 residues. The germline V gene encodes CDR1 LNHDA and CDR2 SQIVND (reference sequence). Original processing notes: Estimation of nucleated cell counts was performed using reference gene primer amplification. Some clones are missing from TCRdb's copy, which holds only in-frame ones; the method was immunoSEQ multiplex PCR. V, J and clone size are those of that table, while D and trimming were read from the DNA. The sample yields approximately 90,000 clones, roughly three quarters seen once. This sequence joins TRBV19 and TRBJ1-1; the D gene is possibly TRBD1 (5 bases). The source of this sequence is a man in his 70s with acute or convalescent COVID-19. Specimen: peripheral blood. CDR3 DNA: TGTGCCAGCTCGCTGGACACGTTTAACACTGAAGCTTTCTTT. It translates to CASSLDTFNTEAFF. The full variable domain, its missing parts supplied by reference TRBV19 and TRBJ1-1, is DGGITQSPKYLFRKEGQNVTLSCEQNLNHDAMYWYRQDPGQGLRLIYYSQIVNDFQKGDIAEGYSVSREKKESFPLTVTSAQKNPTAFYLCASSLDTFNTEAFFGQGTRLTVV.